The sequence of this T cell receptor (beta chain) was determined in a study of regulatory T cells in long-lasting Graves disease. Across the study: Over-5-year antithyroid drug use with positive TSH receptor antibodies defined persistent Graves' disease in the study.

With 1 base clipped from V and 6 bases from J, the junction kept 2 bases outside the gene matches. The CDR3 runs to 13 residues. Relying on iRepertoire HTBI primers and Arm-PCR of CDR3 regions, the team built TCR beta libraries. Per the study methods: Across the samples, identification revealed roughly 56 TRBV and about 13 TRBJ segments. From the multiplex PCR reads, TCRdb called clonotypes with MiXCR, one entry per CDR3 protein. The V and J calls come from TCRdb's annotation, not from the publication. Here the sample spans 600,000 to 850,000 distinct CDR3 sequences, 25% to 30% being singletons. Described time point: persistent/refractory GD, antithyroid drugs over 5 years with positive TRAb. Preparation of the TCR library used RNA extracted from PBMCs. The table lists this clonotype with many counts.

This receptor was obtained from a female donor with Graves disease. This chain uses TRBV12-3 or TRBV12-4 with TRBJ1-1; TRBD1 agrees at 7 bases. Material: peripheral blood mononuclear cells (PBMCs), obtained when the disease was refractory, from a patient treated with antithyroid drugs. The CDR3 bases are TGTGCCAGCAGTTTAGAGGGGGCCGCTGAAGCTTTCTTT. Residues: CASSLEGAAEAFF.